This T cell receptor beta chain was recovered during a study of glioma-infiltrating T cells. Using RNA template, CDR3s of TCR alpha and beta were amplified with iRepertoire arm-PCR. One-step reverse transcription and amplification started from around 100-400 ng of tissue mRNA or PBMC total RNA. One entry per CDR3 protein results from TCRdb running MiXCR on the multiplex PCR reads. The sample lists 100,000 to 150,000 distinct CDR3 sequences; around 23% were seen once. This clonotype was recorded at least ten times. Its antigen remains unidentified. Study-level results: Above-expected tissue-blood divergence occurred in all gliomas, most in low-grade ones. Very few CDR3 sequences were shared between tissue and blood.

Germline V gives CDR1 SGHVS, CDR2 FNYEAQ. Trimming left V 4 bases short and J 4 bases short, with 4 bases between. This CDR3 contains 12 residues. This chain uses TRBV7-6 with TRBJ2-2; D is unresolved. This clonotype was sampled from a human donor with low-grade glioma or glioblastoma, undergoing nonglioma brain surgery, or in good health (not recorded which). The sample comprised glioma tissue, nonneoplastic brain tissue, or PBMCs (not recorded which). The chain's CDR3 is CASSSRTGELFF. The CDR3 coding sequence is TGTGCCAGCAGCTCCCGCACCGGGGAGCTGTTTTTT.